These 32 T cell receptor beta chains share one sample of origin, sequenced in a study of shared clonotypes between healthy human individuals. Only in-frame clones appear in the TCRdb table, and some are missing; sequencing was by immunoSEQ multiplex PCR. The table shows more than 2,000,000 clones, with just over 90% occurring only once. Sequenced input: naive CD4+ T cells sorted from blood. Noted subset: CD45RA+ positively selected. These TCRs come from a man between 18 and 35 years old in good health.

The chain combines TRBV21-1 with TRBJ2-7; the tabulated D call, TRBD2, remains unverified against the DNA. TRBV21-1 is a listed pseudogene. The CDR3 has 15 amino acids. CDR3 sequence reads: CASSKARREVREQYF. The CDR3 bases are TGTGCCAGCAGCAAAGCGCGCAGGGAGGTTCGGGAGCAGTACTTC.

The chain is built from TRBV18 and TRBJ1-1; a weak D match, TRBD1 (6 bases). V dropped 3 bases and J dropped 1 base, with 27 bases sitting between them. This CDR3 is 20 amino acids long. In germline, CDR1 is KGHSH, CDR2 LQKENI. CDR3 amino acids: CASSPQNPGARKIENTEAFF. CDR3 DNA sequence: TGTGCCAGCTCACCTCAGAATCCGGGGGCGCGAAAAATAGAGAACACTGAAGCTTTCTTT.

This chain uses TRBV19 with TRBJ2-2; D possibly uses TRBD1 or TRBD2 (7 bases each). Germline V gene lookup returns CDR1 LNHDA and CDR2 SQIVND (reference sequence). Between the trimmed V and J ends, which lost 5 bases and 3 bases, there was a span of 10 bases. This CDR3 comprises 14 residues. CDR3 loop: CASSPGGDTGELFF. CDR3 sequence (DNA): TGTGCCAGTAGTCCAGGGGGGGACACCGGGGAGCTGTTTTTT.

The V gene is TRBV5-4, the J gene TRBJ2-5; D gene ambiguous. The CDR3 sequence is 14 residues long. Trimming shortened V by 2 bases and J by 6 bases, and 14 bases separated the two germline ends. The germline gives CDR1 SGHNT, CDR2 YYREEE (reference sequence). CDR3 sequence (DNA): TGTGCCAGCAGCTTACCGACGGTGGAACAGACCCAGTACTTC. Amino acid sequence: CASSLPTVEQTQYF.

The V gene is TRBV28, the J gene TRBJ2-7, with TRBD1 matching 7 bases. Germline V gene data show CDR1 as MDHEN and CDR2 as SYDVKM. The CDR3 totals 15 residues. V shed 4 bases, J shed 3 bases, and the junction held 9 bases outside the gene matches. The CDR3 sequence is CASSSQGVGDYEQYF. Written as DNA, the CDR3 is TGTGCCAGCAGTTCTCAGGGGGTGGGGGACTACGAGCAGTACTTC.

V usage is TRBV11-2 and J usage is TRBJ2-3; possibly TRBD1 for D (6 bases). The CDR3 length is 15 residues. The V gene lost 10 bases and the J gene lost 4 bases, with 21 bases spanning the gap. Germline V gives CDR1 SGHAT, CDR2 FQNNGV. This CDR3 is CATETSRAGADTQYF. CDR3 in DNA: TGTGCCACCGAGACTTCCCGGGCAGGGGCAGATACGCAGTATTTT. The complete variable domain, with remaining parts taken from reference TRBV11-2 and TRBJ2-3, reads EAGVAQSPRYKIIEKRQSVAFWCNPISGHATLYWYQQILGQGPKLLIQFQNNGVVDDSQLPKDRFSAERLKGVDSTLKIQPAKLEDSAVYLCATETSRAGADTQYFGPGTRLTVL.

The genes are TRBV14 and TRBJ2-2; tentatively, D is TRBD1 (6 bases). Germline-derived CDR1 and CDR2 are SGHDN and FVKESK. V was trimmed by 3 bases and J by 4 bases, leaving 18 bases between them. This CDR3 comprises 17 residues. The CDR3 spells CASSQRERGTVTGELFF. The CDR3 nucleotides read TGTGCCAGCAGCCAGAGGGAAAGGGGGACCGTCACCGGGGAGCTGTTTTTT.

V is TRBV11-2 and J is TRBJ2-7, with a weak D call TRBD2 (5 bases). The V end lost 1 base, the J end lost 5 bases, and 15 bases lay between the germline ends. CDR3 length: 15 amino acids. Germline V gene data show CDR1 as SGHAT and CDR2 as FQNNGV. The CDR3 nucleotides read TGTGCCAGCAGCTTAGTGGCGGCGGGCACGGACGAGCAGTACTTC. Amino acids: CASSLVAAGTDEQYF.

The gene calls are TRBV4-3 and TRBJ1-3; D perhaps matches TRBD1 (5 bases). Germline V gives CDR1 LGHNA, CDR2 YSLEER. This CDR3 has 18 residues. V lost 0 bases, J lost 4 bases, and 19 bases lay in between. The CDR3 spells CASSQDGTGSVSGNTIYF. The CDR3, as DNA: TGCGCCAGCAGCCAAGATGGGACGGGATCGGTGTCCGGAAACACCATATATTTT.

For the CDR3, the DNA is TGTGCCAGTAGTAGCTGGGACAGGGTCTATGAGCAGTTCTTC. Amino acid sequence: CASSSWDRVYEQFF. The V call is TRBV19, the J call TRBJ2-1; 9 positions match TRBD1. The germline V gene has CDR1 LNHDA and CDR2 SQIVND (reference sequence). The trim removed 4 bases at V and 8 bases at J, leaving 6 bases unmatched. This CDR3 has 14 residues.

On this clone itself: Other DNA sequences in the same sample also yield this CDR3. CDR3 nucleotide sequence: TGTGCCAGCAGCTTAGAAGGTGGCTACACCTTC. This sequence encodes CASSLEGGYTF. V usage is TRBV7-2 and J usage is TRBJ1-2, with unresolved D. The length of the CDR3 is 11 residues. Trimming stripped 1 base from V and 7 bases from J, with 4 bases between. Germline values: CDR1 SGHTA, CDR2 FQGNSA.

The rearrangement links TRBV7-2 to TRBJ2-7; TRBD2 matches at 9 bases. Looked up from germline, CDR1 is SGHTA and CDR2 is FQGNSA. The CDR3 spans 15 residues. Trimming took 5 bases from V and 2 from J; bases not matched to a gene: 7. CDR3 nucleotides: TGTGCCAGCAGCACCTCTAGCGGGGACCCCTACGAGCAGTACTTC. This gives the protein CASSTSSGDPYEQYF.

Comment on this clone: This sample also contains other DNA sequences that code for the same CDR3. The chain joins TRBV7-2 to TRBJ2-7, with D perhaps TRBD2 (6 bases). CDR1 is SGHTA and CDR2 is FQGNSA in the germline V gene. V lost 4 bases and J lost 3, with 10 bases in between. The CDR3 has 13 amino acids. The CDR3 DNA reads TGTGCCAGCAGCTCGCCCGGGAGCTACGAGCAGTACTTC. This codes for CASSSPGSYEQYF. The full variable domain, its missing parts supplied by reference TRBV7-2 and TRBJ2-7, is GAGVSQSPSNKVTEKGKDVELRCDPISGHTALYWYRQSLGQGLEFLIYFQGNSAPDKSGLPSDRFSAERTGGSVSTLTIQRTQQEDSAVYLCASSSPGSYEQYFGPGTRLTVT.

This chain uses TRBV9 with TRBJ1-6; D is uncertain. CDR1 SGDLS and CDR2 YYNGEE come from the germline V gene. The CDR3 sequence is 14 residues long. The V and J ends lost 1 base and 8 bases respectively, with 10 bases between them. The CDR3: CASSVPGGDSPLHF. The DNA of the CDR3 is TGTGCCAGCAGCGTACCCGGCGGGGATTCACCCCTCCACTTT.

J is TRBJ1-1 and V is TRBV7-9, with D uncertain. The ends were cut back, 3 bases at V and 0 bases at J, with 8 bases in the middle. The CDR3 sequence is 14 residues long. Germline lookup yields CDR1 SEHNR and CDR2 FQNEAQ (reference sequence). The CDR3: CASSFDAMNTEAFF. CDR3 DNA sequence: TGTGCCAGCAGCTTTGACGCGATGAACACTGAAGCTTTCTTT. Full variable domain (outside the CDR3, taken from reference TRBV7-9 and TRBJ1-1): DTGVSQNPRHKITKRGQNVTFRCDPISEHNRLYWYRQTLGQGPEFLTYFQNEAQLEKSRLLSDRFSAERPKGSFSTLEIQRTEQGDSAMYLCASSFDAMNTEAFFGQGTRLTVV.

The genes are TRBV11-2 and TRBJ1-1; tentative D call: TRBD1 (5 bases). Germline CDR1 and CDR2: SGHAT and FQNNGV. The V gene lost 5 bases and the J gene lost 4 bases, with 14 bases spanning the gap. CDR3 length equals 14 residues. The CDR3 region is CASSPNAGGTEAFF. DNA for the CDR3: TGTGCCAGCAGCCCCAATGCGGGGGGCACTGAAGCTTTCTTT.

The J gene is TRBJ2-7, the V gene TRBV7-9, with D perhaps matching TRBD1 or TRBD2 (5 bases each). Germline CDR1 SEHNR, CDR2 FQNEAQ (reference sequence). This CDR3 spans 15 amino acids. V lost 2 bases and J 5 bases, leaving 16 bases between the germline ends. The CDR3 protein is CASSLSQGEYHEQYF. CDR3 in DNA: TGTGCCAGCAGCTTATCCCAGGGAGAGTACCACGAGCAGTACTTC.

The genes are TRBV7-2 and TRBJ2-7, with TRBD2 as a possible D gene (5 bases). V was pared by 3 bases and J by 6 bases, with 9 bases between. Germline CDR1 SGHTA, CDR2 FQGNSA. The CDR3 spans 12 residues. CDR3 sequence: CASSFLASEQYF. The DNA of the CDR3 is TGTGCCAGCAGCTTCCTAGCTAGCGAGCAGTACTTC.

A note on this clone: This sample also contains other DNA sequences that code for the same CDR3. This chain joins TRBV7-2 and TRBJ2-3; 11 positions match TRBD2. V trimming: 0 bases; J trimming: 2 bases; junction bases outside the gene matches: 1. Germline V lookup: CDR1 SGHTA, CDR2 FQGNSA. The CDR3 totals 16 residues. CDR3 protein: CASSLAGLAVTDTQYF. In DNA, the CDR3 is TGTGCCAGCAGCTTAGCGGGACTAGCGGTCACAGATACGCAGTATTTT.

The chain recombines TRBV5-1 with TRBJ2-7; possibly TRBD1 for D (5 bases). V dropped 4 bases and J dropped 5 bases, with 13 bases sitting between them. This CDR3 comprises 13 residues. Looked up from germline, CDR1 is SGHRS and CDR2 is YFSETQ. CDR3 protein: CASSRVGADEQYF. The CDR3 region has the DNA TGCGCCAGCAGCAGGGTAGGGGCCGACGAGCAGTACTTC. Supplemented by reference TRBV5-1 and TRBJ2-7, the full variable domain reads KAGVTQTPRYLIKTRGQQVTLSCSPISGHRSVSWYQQTPGQGLQFLFEYFSETQRNKGNFPGRFSGRQFSNSRSEMNVSTLELGDSALYLCASSRVGADEQYFGPGTRLTVT.

This clone has a handful of counts. J is TRBJ1-1 and V is TRBV20-1; no clear D gene. V lost 7 bases and J lost 0, with 6 bases in between. CDR3 length: 11 residues. Germline V gene data show CDR1 as DFQATT and CDR2 as SNEGSKA (reference sequence). CDR3 DNA: TGCAGTGGCCACCTGAACACTGAAGCTTTCTTT. Translation: CSGHLNTEAFF.

V is TRBV10-3 and J is TRBJ1-5, with D uncertain. The CDR3 has 14 amino acids. Looked up from germline, CDR1 is ENHRY and CDR2 is SYGVKD. With 3 bases removed from V and 0 bases from J, the gap between germline ends came to 6 bases. CDR3 sequence: CAISDPNSNQPQHF. CDR3 DNA: TGTGCCATCAGTGATCCCAATAGCAATCAGCCCCAGCATTTT.

The table lists this clone with a count of one. J is TRBJ2-1 and V is TRBV18, with TRBD1 matching 9 bases. With V trimmed by 3 bases and J by 9 bases, 3 bases remained unmatched. CDR1 and CDR2 from the germline V gene are KGHSH and LQKENI. The CDR3 spans 13 residues. The CDR3, as DNA: TGTGCCAGCTCACCGGGACAGGGCTTTGAGCAGTTCTTC. Translated, it gives CASSPGQGFEQFF. Looking up the rest from reference TRBV18 and TRBJ2-1 gives the full variable domain: NAGVMQNPRHLVRRRGQEARLRCSPMKGHSHVYWYRQLPEEGLKFMVYLQKENIIDESGMPKERFSAEFPKEGPSILRIQQVVRGDSAAYFCASSPGQGFEQFFGPGTRLTVL.

A remark on this clone: This sample also contains other DNA sequences that code for the same CDR3. V gene TRBV7-3 combines with J gene TRBJ1-3; D unresolved. This CDR3 spans 13 amino acids. Germline CDR1 reads SGHTA; CDR2 reads FQGTGA. Trimming removed 3 bases at V and 0 bases at J, with 3 bases between. The CDR3 sequence is CASSLSSGNTIYF. The CDR3 DNA reads as TGTGCCAGCAGCTTGAGCTCTGGAAACACCATATATTTT. Looking up the rest from reference TRBV7-3 and TRBJ1-3 gives the full variable domain: GAGVSQTPSNKVTEKGKYVELRCDPISGHTALYWYRQSLGQGPEFLIYFQGTGAADDSGLPNDRFFAVRPEGSVSTLKIQRTERGDSAVYLCASSLSSGNTIYFGEGSWLTVV.

The chain employs TRBV7-2 and TRBJ2-5; D gene ambiguous. The germline V and J ends were trimmed by 4 bases and 5 bases, with 17 bases remaining between them. Germline V CDR1 and CDR2: SGHTA, FQGNSA. The CDR3 runs 15 residues. CDR3 region: CASSSPGVLLETQYF. Here the CDR3 DNA reads TGTGCCAGCAGCTCCCCGGGCGTATTACTGGAGACCCAGTACTTC.

The chain links TRBV7-2 to TRBJ2-7, with 12 nucleotides matching TRBD1. CDR1 SGHTA and CDR2 FQGNSA come from the germline V gene. Trimming at V came to 5 bases and at J to 6 bases, leaving 14 bases not matched to a gene. This CDR3 has 17 amino acids. Here the CDR3 reads CASSPPRAGTGGSEQYF. In DNA, the CDR3 is TGTGCCAGCAGCCCGCCGCGCGCCGGGACAGGGGGCTCCGAGCAGTACTTC.

The table lists this clone with a count of one. V usage is TRBV10-3 and J usage is TRBJ2-5; the D gene is possibly TRBD2 (6 bases). The germline gives CDR1 ENHRY, CDR2 SYGVKD. The CDR3 runs to 15 residues. Trimming removed 4 bases from V and 2 bases from J, with 14 bases in between. CDR3: CAISVGRQSQETQYF. For the CDR3, the DNA is TGTGCCATCAGTGTAGGGAGGCAGTCACAAGAGACCCAGTACTTC.

This chain uses TRBV11-2 with TRBJ1-2, with 7 bases matching TRBD1. V shed 4 bases, J shed 4 bases, and the junction held 9 bases outside the gene matches. Per the germline V gene, CDR1 is SGHAT and CDR2 is FQNNGV. This CDR3 is built from 15 residues. The CDR3 region is CASSSSDRPFYGYTF. The CDR3 DNA reads as TGTGCCAGCAGCTCGTCGGACAGGCCCTTCTATGGCTACACCTTC.

The chain is built from TRBV19 and TRBJ2-1; maybe TRBD2 (6 bases). Deletions cut 1 base from V and 4 bases from J, with 14 bases between. The germline V gene encodes CDR1 LNHDA and CDR2 SQIVND (reference sequence). This CDR3 comprises 16 residues. This CDR3 reads CASSIGYKAGYNEQFF. CDR3 bases: TGTGCCAGTAGTATAGGGTACAAGGCGGGGTACAATGAGCAGTTCTTC.

The chain is built from TRBV29-1 and TRBJ2-3; D may be TRBD2 (6 bases). Germline-derived CDR1 and CDR2 are SQVTM and ANQGSEA. This CDR3 comprises 15 residues. Trimming stripped 1 base from V and 0 bases from J, with 11 bases between. In nucleotides, the CDR3 is TGCAGCGTTGAAGGGCGTCTAGCGAGCACAGATACGCAGTATTTT. Encoded protein: CSVEGRLASTDTQYF.

This sequence joins TRBV29-1 and TRBJ2-3; no clear D. V was trimmed by 2 bases and J by 3 bases, leaving 15 bases between them. Germline V gives CDR1 SQVTM, CDR2 ANQGSEA. The CDR3 is 15 amino acids. CDR3 region: CSVERLVERTDTQYF. CDR3 nucleotide sequence: TGCAGCGTTGAAAGGCTAGTCGAGAGAACAGATACGCAGTATTTT.

The chain recombines TRBV27 with TRBJ1-1; 8 bases are shared with TRBD1. After removal of 1 base from V and 5 bases from J, the junction contained 3 bases not matched to a gene. The CDR3 has 14 amino acids. CDR1 is MNHEY and CDR2 is SMNVEV in the germline V gene (reference sequence). The CDR3 bases are TGTGCCAGCAGTTTATGGACAGGGAGGACTGAAGCTTTCTTT. Translated: CASSLWTGRTEAFF.